The 30 T cell receptor beta chains in this list originate from one sample, sequenced in a study of spatial heterogeneity in lung cancer. Time point: sample taken at primary tumor resection. MiXCR, run by TCRdb on the 5' RACE reads, gives a single entry per CDR3 protein. The sample lists approximately 52,000 distinct CDR3 sequences, roughly 5% occurring once. Sequencing used PBMCs, obtained at surgery. Receptors were obtained from a male donor with early-stage non-small cell lung cancer.

This clonotype showed up many times. The chain uses TRBV6-5 and TRBJ2-7; a weak D match, TRBD2 (7 bases). CDR1 MNHEY and CDR2 SVGAGI come from the germline V gene. This CDR3 has 15 residues. V was pared by 3 bases and J by 3 bases, with 15 bases between. The chain's CDR3 is CASSYRGGRSYEQYF. The CDR3 DNA sequence: TGTGCCAGCAGTTATAGGGGGGGACGAAGCTACGAGCAGTACTTC.

Ten or more counts support this clonotype. The V gene is TRBV4-2, the J gene TRBJ2-7; D gene uncertain. CDR1 is LGHNA, CDR2 YNFKEQ, per germline. This CDR3 region has 14 residues. V lost 0 bases and J lost 6, with 12 bases in between. The CDR3 DNA follows: TGTGCCAGCAGCCAAGATCGGAGTATTGGCGAGCAGTACTTC. It codes for CASSQDRSIGEQYF.

This clonotype was seen repeatedly, ten times or more. The J gene is TRBJ1-1, the V gene TRBV5-5, with D perhaps TRBD1 (5 bases). The germline gives CDR1 SGHKS, CDR2 YYEKEE (reference sequence). V lost 1 base, J lost 1 base, and 14 bases lay in between. The CDR3 has 16 residues. DNA for the CDR3: TGTGCCAGCAGCTTGCTACAGGAGGCGGGGAACACTGAAGCTTTCTTT. Translation: CASSLLQEAGNTEAFF.

The chain recombines TRBV3-1 with TRBJ1-2, with D uncertain. In germline, CDR1 is LGHDT, CDR2 YNNKEL (reference sequence). CDR3 length equals 14 residues. The germline V and J ends were trimmed by 4 bases and 5 bases, with 14 bases remaining between them. This CDR3 reads CASSPHGREYGYTF. The CDR3 nucleotides are TGTGCCAGCAGCCCGCACGGGAGGGAGTATGGCTACACCTTC.

This clonotype was detected many times. The gene calls are TRBV28 and TRBJ1-3; D is unresolved. The V gene lost 7 bases and the J gene lost 0 bases, with 10 bases spanning the gap. Germline loops: CDR1 MDHEN, CDR2 SYDVKM. CDR3 size: 14 residues. The CDR3 bases are TGTGCCAGCATTTTTGACCGCTCTGGAAACACCATATATTTT. Protein sequence: CASIFDRSGNTIYF.

This clonotype was observed at least ten times. J is TRBJ1-5 and V is TRBV6-6; D is unresolved. The ends were cut back, 6 bases at V and 3 bases at J, with 9 bases in the middle. There are 13 residues in the CDR3. The germline V gene encodes CDR1 MNHNY and CDR2 SVGAGI (reference sequence). CDR3 bases: TGTGCCAGCAGACCCGTCGTCAATCAGCCCCAGCATTTT. Encoded protein: CASRPVVNQPQHF.

This clonotype was recorded at least ten times. The chain joins TRBV4-1 to TRBJ1-2, with D perhaps matching TRBD1 (5 bases). The CDR3 is 13 amino acids. The V gene's germline CDR1 is MGHRA and CDR2 YSYEKL. V dropped 0 bases and J dropped 11 bases, with 13 bases sitting between them. CDR3 nucleotides: TGCGCCAGCAGCCAAGATCGGGGCTTTTGGTACACCTTC. Encoded protein: CASSQDRGFWYTF.

This clonotype has a count of ten or more. The J gene is TRBJ2-1, the V gene TRBV9; D may be TRBD2 (5 bases). This CDR3 is built from 15 residues. Trimming pared 0 bases from V and 6 bases from J, leaving 13 bases between. The germline V gene has CDR1 SGDLS and CDR2 YYNGEE. The CDR3 region has the DNA TGTGCCAGCAGCGTAGCCGGAGACTATGGCAATGAGCAGTTCTTC. This translates into CASSVAGDYGNEQFF. Full variable domain (missing parts from reference TRBV9 and TRBJ2-1): DSGVTQTPKHLITATGQRVTLRCSPRSGDLSVYWYQQSLDQGLQFLIQYYNGEERAKGNILERFSAQQFPDLHSELNLSSLELGDSALYFCASSVAGDYGNEQFFGPGTRLTVL.

About this clonotype: A much larger clone differs from this one at a single base, so this may be a read error. The chain joins TRBV2 to TRBJ2-5; TRBD1 matches at 9 bases. J gave up 3 bases and V 5 bases, and 7 bases lay outside the gene matches. Germline V lookup: CDR1 SNHLY, CDR2 FYNNEI. This CDR3 has 15 amino acids. The CDR3 nucleotides read TGTGCCAGCAGTAGGGGACAGGGTGGAAAAGAGACCCAGTACTTC. This sequence encodes CASSRGQGGKETQYF. Combining the CDR3 with reference TRBV2 and TRBJ2-5 gives the whole variable domain EPEVTQTPSHQVTQMGQEVILRCVPISNHLYFYWYRQILGQKVEFLVSFYNNEISEKSEIFDDQFSVERPDGSNFTLKIRSTKLEDSAMYFCASSRGQGGKETQYFGPGTRLLVL.

CDR3 nucleotide sequence: TGTGCCAGCAGTGAAGAAGGGGAGGGGGAAGCTTTCTTT. It translates to CASSEEGEGEAFF. The gene calls are TRBV2 and TRBJ1-1, with D tentatively TRBD1 (5 bases). Deletions cut 1 base from V and 8 bases from J, with 11 bases between. The CDR3 is 13 amino acids. Germline lookup yields CDR1 SNHLY and CDR2 FYNNEI.

This clonotype appeared many times. The chain is built from TRBV5-1 and TRBJ2-2; tentative D call: TRBD1 (6 bases). V lost 0 bases and J 7 bases, leaving 13 bases between the germline ends. CDR3 length: 15 residues. Germline V gene sequence: CDR1 SGHRS, CDR2 YFSETQ. CDR3 in amino acids: CASSLVPGDGGELFF. CDR3 DNA: TGCGCCAGCAGCTTGGTTCCAGGGGATGGCGGGGAGCTGTTTTTT.

This clonotype came up many times. This chain connects TRBV4-1 to TRBJ2-1; D perhaps matches TRBD2 (6 bases). The V gene lost 0 bases and the J gene lost 6 bases, with 18 bases spanning the gap. In germline, CDR1 is MGHRA, CDR2 YSYEKL. This CDR3 is built from 17 residues. CDR3 residues: CASSQDLGLVGGNEQFF. CDR3 nucleotides: TGCGCCAGCAGCCAAGATCTTGGGCTCGTCGGGGGCAATGAGCAGTTCTTC.

This clonotype was recorded at least ten times. The chain carries TRBV6-5 and TRBJ2-2; perhaps D is TRBD1 or TRBD2 (6 bases each). V lost 0 bases to trimming and J lost 4 bases, with 18 bases between them. The CDR3 is made up of 18 amino acids. Germline assignment: CDR1 MNHEY and CDR2 SVGAGI. DNA of the CDR3: TGTGCCAGCAGTTACTCGGGAGCGGGCAGGGGCCCCACCGGGGAGCTGTTTTTT. Translation: CASSYSGAGRGPTGELFF.

In its sample, this clonotype was seen many times. The gene calls are TRBV20-1 and TRBJ2-1, with TRBD2 matching 10 bases. The CDR3 length is 19 residues. After removal of 3 bases from V and 4 bases from J, the junction contained 18 bases not matched to a gene. Germline values: CDR1 DFQATT, CDR2 SNEGSKA (reference sequence). Here the CDR3 DNA reads TGCAGTGCTAGGTTAAGCGGGAGGGCCCCCAGAAGAGGTTACAATGAGCAGTTCTTC. The encoded protein is CSARLSGRAPRRGYNEQFF.

This clonotype was seen a handful of times. The genes are TRBV6-1 and TRBJ1-2; D may be TRBD1 (5 bases). The CDR3 totals 14 residues. Germline V gives CDR1 MNHNS, CDR2 SASEGT. Between the trimmed V and J ends, which lost 5 bases and 2 bases, there was a span of 12 bases. The CDR3 reads CASSHGTANYGYTF. Here the CDR3 DNA reads TGTGCCAGCAGTCATGGGACGGCGAACTATGGCTACACCTTC.

This clonotype appeared many times. This chain uses TRBV7-9 with TRBJ2-1; D uncertain. The germline V and J ends were trimmed by 6 bases and 7 bases, with 13 bases remaining between them. There are 13 residues in the CDR3. CDR1 and CDR2 from the germline V gene are SEHNR and FQNEAQ (reference sequence). The CDR3: CASSPPARNEQFF. The CDR3 region has the DNA TGTGCCAGCAGTCCTCCCGCCCGAAATGAGCAGTTCTTC.

Concerning this clonotype: Sequence at one end of the junction differs from germline and may be a read error. The genes are TRBV11-2 and TRBJ2-4, with 9 bases lining up with TRBD1. CDR1 is SGHAT and CDR2 is FQNNGV in the germline V gene. The CDR3 runs to 16 residues. The CDR3 is CASSLDGQGTGNIQYF. CDR3 sequence (DNA): TGTGCCAGCAGCCTAGATGGACAGGGGACCGGGAACATTCAGTACTTC.

This clonotype was seen ten or more times. V gene TRBV5-1 combines with J gene TRBJ2-1; no definite D call. Trimming cost V 0 bases and J 9 bases, with 7 bases left between them. Germline CDR1 is SGHRS and CDR2 is YFSETQ. The CDR3 consists of 12 residues. The CDR3 is CASSLVQSEQFF. The CDR3, as DNA: TGCGCCAGCAGCTTGGTTCAGAGTGAGCAGTTCTTC.

This clonotype was found many times. The chain uses TRBV20-1 and TRBJ1-1; weak D call: TRBD1 (5 bases). V lost 5 bases and J lost 0, with 7 bases in between. Germline loops: CDR1 DFQATT, CDR2 SNEGSKA (reference sequence). CDR3 length: 12 amino acids. In DNA, the CDR3 is TGCAGTGCTGCCAGGGTGAACACTGAAGCTTTCTTT. Translating it yields CSAARVNTEAFF.

This clonotype was counted many times. The chain combines TRBV6-5 with TRBJ1-2; TRBD1 matches at 8 bases. V was clipped by 8 bases and J by 6 bases; unmatched bases: 8. The germline gives CDR1 MNHEY, CDR2 SVGAGI. The CDR3 is 13 residues long. CDR3: CASGRGQDNGYTF. The CDR3 nucleotides read TGTGCCAGCGGACGGGGACAGGATAATGGCTACACCTTC.

This clonotype appeared many times. V usage is TRBV2 and J usage is TRBJ2-1; 8 nucleotides line up with TRBD2. The CDR3 length is 15 residues. Losses at the gene ends were 1 base for V and 7 bases for J; bases not matched to a gene: 6. The germline CDR1 and CDR2 sequences are SNHLY and FYNNEI. CDR3 in amino acids: CASSEETGGSNEQFF. The CDR3 DNA reads TGTGCCAGCAGTGAAGAAACGGGAGGGTCTAATGAGCAGTTCTTC.

This clonotype is judged medium-sized. This chain joins TRBV12-3 or TRBV12-4 and TRBJ1-1; D remains unclear. The CDR3 extends over 15 amino acids. The V gene lost 2 bases and the J gene lost 0 bases, with 10 bases spanning the gap. CDR3 sequence reads: CASSLRALMNTEAFF. The CDR3 DNA sequence: TGTGCCAGCAGTTTAAGGGCATTAATGAACACTGAAGCTTTCTTT.

Remarks on this clonotype: Given a much more abundant clone one base away, this may be a read error. This CDR3 fails to terminate in the conserved phenylalanine or tryptophan, so it likely reflects a read error. The chain carries TRBV5-1 and TRBJ2-2; 8 nucleotides line up with TRBD2. The CDR3 totals 16 residues. The V and J ends lost 4 bases and 0 bases, in that order; junction bases with no gene match: 5. The germline V gene encodes CDR1 SGHRS and CDR2 YFSETQ. The CDR3 coding sequence is TGCGCCAGCAGCCTCGCGGGAGGCCCGAACACCGGGGAGCTGTTTCTT. Encoded protein: CASSLAGGPNTGELFL.

Within the sample, this clonotype is medium-sized (0.01 to 0.1%). The DNA for the CDR3 is TGTGCCAGCAACCCTATGGGCAGGGCGAATGAGCAGTTCTTC. Amino acid sequence: CASNPMGRANEQFF. The chain uses TRBV7-2 and TRBJ2-1; a weak D match, TRBD1 (5 bases). CDR3 length: 14 amino acids. Per the germline V gene, CDR1 is SGHTA and CDR2 is FQGNSA. Trimming pared 7 bases from V and 7 bases from J, leaving 17 bases between.

This clonotype was found many times. V and J are TRBV20-1 and TRBJ1-2, with D perhaps TRBD1 (5 bases). V was cut by 0 bases and J by 6 bases, with 20 bases left in between. CDR1 is DFQATT and CDR2 is SNEGSKA in the germline V gene (reference sequence). The CDR3 length is 16 residues. The CDR3 is CSARDSLRGTRDGYTF. CDR3 coding DNA: TGCAGTGCTAGAGATTCCCTACGTGGGACGAGGGATGGCTACACCTTC.

This clonotype was detected many times. This rearrangement joins TRBV5-1 to TRBJ2-2, with 9 bases aligning to TRBD2. J gave up 3 bases and V 8 bases, and 5 bases lay outside the gene matches. Germline assignment: CDR1 SGHRS and CDR2 YFSETQ. This CDR3 region has 14 residues. Here the CDR3 reads CASGRLADTGELFF. The CDR3 nucleotides are TGCGCCAGTGGGCGACTAGCGGACACCGGGGAGCTGTTTTTT.

This clonotype was picked up many times. This chain uses TRBV5-1 with TRBJ2-7; a weak D match, TRBD1 (7 bases). Germline V gives CDR1 SGHRS, CDR2 YFSETQ. The CDR3 has 14 residues. The V end lost 0 bases, the J end lost 5 bases, and 12 bases lay between the germline ends. The CDR3 DNA reads TGCGCCAGCAGCTTGGAACAGGGGAGGCACGAGCAGTACTTC. Amino acid sequence: CASSLEQGRHEQYF.

This clonotype was found many times. CDR3 nucleotide sequence: TGTGCCATCAGTGAGAGGGCTAGTTCTACCGAGCAGTTCTTC. Its translation: CAISERASSTEQFF. J is TRBJ2-1 and V is TRBV10-3; D is undetermined. CDR1 is ENHRY, CDR2 SYGVKD, per germline. V was cut by 2 bases and J by 10 bases, with 15 bases left in between. CDR3 length equals 14 residues.

By proportion, this clonotype is medium-sized. CDR3 DNA sequence: TGTGCCAGCAGTGAACAAGGACTAGCGGGAGCCCCCGACAATGAGCAGTTCTTC. It codes for CASSEQGLAGAPDNEQFF. This chain uses TRBV2 with TRBJ2-1; TRBD2 aligns across 13 bases. The V gene's germline CDR1 is SNHLY and CDR2 FYNNEI. The CDR3 extends over 18 amino acids. Germline trimming cut 2 bases from V and 5 bases from J; bases unmatched to any gene: 9.

There are many counts of this clonotype. The V call is TRBV7-2, the J call TRBJ2-3, with 11 bases aligning to TRBD2. The CDR3 runs to 15 residues. The V and J ends lost 0 bases and 5 bases, in that order; junction bases with no gene match: 1. The V gene's germline CDR1 is SGHTA and CDR2 FQGNSA. The CDR3 sequence is CASSLAGLAVDTQYF. Written as DNA, the CDR3 is TGTGCCAGCAGCTTAGCGGGACTAGCGGTAGATACGCAGTATTTT.